This TCR beta chain was sequenced in a study of T cell responses to AZD1222 COVID-19 vaccine. V was shortened by 3 bases and J by 3 bases, with 5 bases between the two germline ends. Germline assignment: CDR1 SNHLY and CDR2 FYNNEI. This CDR3 comprises 13 residues. Whole-study results and caveats: Donors, mostly white British, included more females; clonal diversity was possibly underestimated. Repertoire sampling happened only post peak T cell response.

This clone has a handful of counts. Its antigen remains unidentified. Generated by immunoSEQ multiplex PCR, the TCRdb table keeps only in-frame clones and is missing some. Here the sample spans about 160,000 clones, 80% to 95% being singletons. The chain has TRBV2 and TRBJ2-2; D uncertain. The sample was peripheral blood, taken 28 days after the second AZD1222 dose. This TCR came from an adult who received the AZD1222 COVID-19 vaccine. The CDR3 loop reads CASSEDHTGELFF. The CDR3 DNA is TGTGCCAGCAGTGAGGATCACACCGGGGAGCTGTTTTTT.